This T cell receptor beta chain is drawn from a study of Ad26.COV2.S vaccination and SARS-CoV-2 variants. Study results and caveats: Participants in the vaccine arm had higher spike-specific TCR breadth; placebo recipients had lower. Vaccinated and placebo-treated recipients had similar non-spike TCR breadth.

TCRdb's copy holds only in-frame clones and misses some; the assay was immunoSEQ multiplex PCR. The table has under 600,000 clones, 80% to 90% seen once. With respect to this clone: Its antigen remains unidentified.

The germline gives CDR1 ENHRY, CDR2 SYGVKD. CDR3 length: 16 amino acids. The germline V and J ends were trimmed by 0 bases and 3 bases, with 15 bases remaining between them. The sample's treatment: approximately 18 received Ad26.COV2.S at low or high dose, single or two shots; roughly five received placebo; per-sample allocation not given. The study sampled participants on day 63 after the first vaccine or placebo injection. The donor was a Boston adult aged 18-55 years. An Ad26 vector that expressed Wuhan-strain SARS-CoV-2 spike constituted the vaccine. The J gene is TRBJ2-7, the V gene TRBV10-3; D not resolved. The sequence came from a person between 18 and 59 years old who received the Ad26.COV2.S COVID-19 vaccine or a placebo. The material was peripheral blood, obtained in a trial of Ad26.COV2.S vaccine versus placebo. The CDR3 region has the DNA TGTGCCATCAGTGAGTCCATGGGCAGTAAAGACTACGAGCAGTACTTC. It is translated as CAISESMGSKDYEQYF.